This TCR beta chain was captured in a study of cytomegalovirus exposure and HLA in healthy donors. General observations from the study: Later analysis identified a missense DCLRE1C variant that was linked to TCR beta V- and J-gene trimming. In a later analysis, the majority of CMV-associated beta chains seemingly showed HLA restriction. In vitro, three CMV-associated chains proved specific for CMV antigens. A previous analysis found most TCR beta V segments productive roughly 87% or roughly 30% of the time.

Primers for the PCR totalled 60 Vbeta and 13 Jbeta. Clones were sequenced by immunoSEQ multiplex PCR, and TCRdb holds only the in-frame ones, with some missing. The sample spans more than 100,000 clones; the ten largest clones claim approximately 3.7%. Germline CDR1 reads LNHDA; CDR2 reads SQIVND (reference sequence). The CDR3 length is 13 residues. Trimming removed 0 bases from V and 6 bases from J, with 8 bases in between. For this clone: Its antigen is as yet unknown.

J is TRBJ1-1 and V is TRBV19; unclear D gene. The receptor's source is a man aged 35 to 55 in good health and CMV-seronegative. The specimen sequenced was PBMCs. CDR3 sequence: CASSIDAVSEAFF. The CDR3 bases are TGTGCCAGTAGTATAGACGCGGTCTCTGAAGCTTTCTTT.